Listed below are T cell receptor beta chains from one sample, sequenced in a study of blood T cell repertoires in COVID-19. Sequenced by immunoSEQ multiplex PCR; TCRdb stores in-frame clones only, minus some. The sample records some 12,000 clones, over 70% being singletons. Specimen: peripheral blood. The source is a human donor in a cohort sampled during active COVID-19. CDR3s include the opening cysteine and the closing phenylalanine or tryptophan.

j_call: TRBJ2-1
v_call: TRBV12-5
cdr3_length: 14
cdr3_aa: CASGLAASYNEQFF

j_call: TRBJ2-3
v_call: TRBV10-1
cdr3_length: 15
cdr3_aa: CARDPESGETDTQYF

j_call: TRBJ2-3
v_call: TRBV6-5
cdr3_length: 13
cdr3_aa: CASSRDWRDTQYF

j_call: TRBJ2-2
v_call: TRBV28
cdr3_length: 14
cdr3_aa: CAVRRDIDTGELFF

j_call: TRBJ2-2
v_call: TRBV7-2
cdr3_length: 16
cdr3_aa: CASSYGLRTNTGELFF

j_call: TRBJ1-2
v_call: TRBV7-6
cdr3_length: 13
cdr3_aa: CASSNDRNYGYTF

j_call: TRBJ2-7
v_call: TRBV7-3
cdr3_length: 14
cdr3_aa: CASSLSQGKDEQYF

j_call: TRBJ2-3
v_call: TRBV7-3
cdr3_length: 15
cdr3_aa: CASSLRASGADTQYF

j_call: TRBJ1-1
v_call: TRBV5-5
cdr3_length: 16
cdr3_aa: CASSFRGSGENTEAFF

j_call: TRBJ2-1
v_call: TRBV7-3
cdr3_length: 15
cdr3_aa: CASSPAGGPYNEQFF

j_call: TRBJ2-1
v_call: TRBV3-1/TRBV3-2
cdr3_length: 17
cdr3_aa: CASSQAGFGSGSNEQFF

j_call: TRBJ1-6
v_call: TRBV11-2
cdr3_length: 15
cdr3_aa: CASSKDFYGNSPLHF

j_call: TRBJ2-1
v_call: TRBV6-5
cdr3_length: 14
cdr3_aa: CASISGGDGNEQFF

j_call: TRBJ2-1
v_call: TRBV27
cdr3_length: 15
cdr3_aa: CASSLIGAGTGEQFF

j_call: TRBJ1-1
v_call: TRBV5-1
cdr3_length: 15
cdr3_aa: CASSGTTARITEAFF

j_call: TRBJ2-7
v_call: TRBV18
cdr3_length: 17
cdr3_aa: CASSPFTSGGTDYEQYF

j_call: TRBJ1-6
v_call: TRBV4-1
cdr3_length: 15
cdr3_aa: CASSQGDRWDSPLHF

j_call: TRBJ1-2
v_call: TRBV20-1
cdr3_length: 11
cdr3_aa: CSASLRGGYTF

j_call: TRBJ2-2
v_call: TRBV28
cdr3_length: 15
cdr3_aa: CASSPPRGNTGELFF

j_call: TRBJ2-1
v_call: TRBV5-4
cdr3_length: 15
cdr3_aa: CASSLGQTSYNEQFF

j_call: TRBJ2-1
v_call: TRBV9
cdr3_length: 16
cdr3_aa: CASSLSGGASYNEQFF

j_call: TRBJ1-4
v_call: TRBV11-2
cdr3_length: 14
cdr3_aa: CASSSGPGDGKLFF

j_call: TRBJ2-2
v_call: TRBV9
cdr3_length: 16
cdr3_aa: CASSPRLAGATGELFF

j_call: TRBJ1-3
v_call: TRBV29-1
cdr3_length: 13
cdr3_aa: CSVEQSTGNTIYF

j_call: TRBJ1-4
v_call: TRBV10-1
cdr3_length: 18
cdr3_aa: CASSSKSGTGATNEKLFF

j_call: TRBJ2-7
v_call: TRBV2
cdr3_length: 15
cdr3_aa: CASSVRGRSSYEQYF

j_call: TRBJ1-6
v_call: TRBV27
cdr3_length: 16
cdr3_aa: CASSLSVPGGGSPLHF

j_call: TRBJ2-2
v_call: TRBV20-1
cdr3_length: 13
cdr3_aa: CSASPANTGELFF

j_call: TRBJ2-7
v_call: TRBV19
cdr3_length: 14
cdr3_aa: CASSLGTAIYEQYF

j_call: TRBJ2-7
v_call: TRBV12-3/TRBV12-4
cdr3_length: 12
cdr3_aa: CASSLIASEQYF